This section outlines one T cell receptor (beta chain) sequence together with its context. The source of the sample is a study of cytomegalovirus exposure and HLA in healthy donors. PCR used 60 Vbeta primers and 13 Jbeta primers. Sequencing was performed with immunoSEQ multiplex PCR; in TCRdb, only in-frame clones are kept and a portion is missing. The sample shows about 88,000 clones, 85% to 90% of them seen only once. Specimen: PBMCs. This TCR derives from a young man in good health and CMV-seronegative.

Here the CDR3 DNA reads TGTGCCAGCAGCGGAAGCGGGGATACCTACAATGAGCAGTTCTTC. Its protein product is CASSGSGDTYNEQFF. The rearrangement uses TRBV7-9 and TRBJ2-1; TRBD2 aligns across 7 bases. Germline CDR1 reads SEHNR; CDR2 reads FQNEAQ (reference sequence). The CDR3 sequence is 15 residues long. The J segment lost 2 bases and the V segment lost 5 bases, leaving 6 bases of the junction unmatched.